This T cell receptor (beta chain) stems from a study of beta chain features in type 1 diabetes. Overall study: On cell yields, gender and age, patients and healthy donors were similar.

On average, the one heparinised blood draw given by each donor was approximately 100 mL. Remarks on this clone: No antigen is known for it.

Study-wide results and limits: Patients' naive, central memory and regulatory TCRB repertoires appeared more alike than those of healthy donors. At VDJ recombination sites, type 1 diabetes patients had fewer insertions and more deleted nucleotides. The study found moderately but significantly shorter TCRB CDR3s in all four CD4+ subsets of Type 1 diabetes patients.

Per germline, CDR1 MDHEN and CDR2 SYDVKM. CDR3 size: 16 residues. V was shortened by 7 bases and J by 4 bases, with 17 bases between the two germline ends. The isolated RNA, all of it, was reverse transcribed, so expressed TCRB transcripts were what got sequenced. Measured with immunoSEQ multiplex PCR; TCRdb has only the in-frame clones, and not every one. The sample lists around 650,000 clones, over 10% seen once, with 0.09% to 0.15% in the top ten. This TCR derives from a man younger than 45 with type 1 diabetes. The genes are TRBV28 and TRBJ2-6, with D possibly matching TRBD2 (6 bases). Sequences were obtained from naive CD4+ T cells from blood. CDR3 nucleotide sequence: TGTGCCAGCACCCCTACGTTGGGGAGGGGGGCCAACGTCCTGACTTTC. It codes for CASTPTLGRGANVLTF.